The next 5 T cell receptor beta chains were all read from a single sample in a study of T cell responses to AZD1222 COVID-19 vaccine. Libraries were prepared by immunoSEQ multiplex PCR; TCRdb keeps only in-frame clonotypes and omits some of them. The sample lists some 99,000 clones; nearly 90% were seen once. The sample in question was peripheral blood, obtained on day 0 of AZD1222 vaccination. The source is an adult in good health.

The chain uses TRBV2 and TRBJ2-7; TRBD2 matches at 9 bases. The CDR3 contains 14 residues. Trimming removed 6 bases from V and 5 bases from J; junction bases left unmatched: 8. Germline assignment: CDR1 SNHLY and CDR2 FYNNEI. The CDR3, as DNA: TGTGCCAGCAGAGGGACTAGCAGGGGGGACGAGCAGTACTTC. Amino acids: CASRGTSRGDEQYF.

The chain joins TRBV6-2 or TRBV6-3 to TRBJ2-1; the match to TRBD2 covers 10 bases. J lost 8 bases, V lost 0 bases, and 16 bases had no gene match. The germline gives CDR1 MNHEY, CDR2 SVGEGT. The CDR3 contains 19 residues. The CDR3: CASSYSQRRAGGPYDEQFF. DNA for the CDR3: TGTGCCAGCAGTTACTCCCAGCGGAGAGCGGGGGGGCCATACGATGAGCAGTTCTTC.

The chain uses TRBV5-1 and TRBJ1-2; TRBD1 might be the D (6 bases). Trimming cost V 5 bases and J 4 bases, with 21 bases left between them. CDR1 SGHRS and CDR2 YFSETQ come from the germline V gene. The CDR3 is made up of 16 amino acids. Written as DNA, the CDR3 is TGCGCCAGCAGTAATCAGGGGACCCCTTTAAGCTATGGCTACACCTTC. As protein: CASSNQGTPLSYGYTF.

The chain recombines TRBV10-3 with TRBJ1-1; D is undetermined. The ends were cut back, 5 bases at V and 0 bases at J, with 10 bases in the middle. The CDR3 length is 14 residues. Germline V gene data show CDR1 as ENHRY and CDR2 as SYGVKD. Here the CDR3 reads CAISQYNLNTEAFF. The CDR3 DNA is TGTGCCATCAGTCAATATAACCTGAACACTGAAGCTTTCTTT.

This chain uses TRBV2 with TRBJ2-3, with a possible D match to TRBD2 (5 bases). There are 14 residues in the CDR3. Germline CDR1 reads SNHLY; CDR2 reads FYNNEI. The V end was cut by 4 bases, the J end by 0 bases, with 8 bases between. For the CDR3, the DNA is TGTGCCAGCAGTGTGTCGGGGAGCACAGATACGCAGTATTTT. Translated, it gives CASSVSGSTDTQYF. The full variable domain, completed using reference TRBV2 and TRBJ2-3, is EPEVTQTPSHQVTQMGQEVILRCVPISNHLYFYWYRQILGQKVEFLVSFYNNEISEKSEIFDDQFSVERPDGSNFTLKIRSTKLEDSAMYFCASSVSGSTDTQYFGPGTRLTVL.